The 18 T cell receptor beta chains below were found in one sample sequenced in a study of blood T cell repertoires in COVID-19 (TCRdb year 2020). Library generation was performed with the immunoSEQ multiplex PCR assay. TCRdb obtained this table from immuneACCESS and retained in-frame rearrangements with V and J assigned. These tables miss some clones; where compared with another copy, unresolved V genes account for less than half of the shortfall, and the remainder is unexplained. A total of around 290,000 clones appear in this sample, more than 70% of them only once. The top ten hold about 8% of the sample. Sample: peripheral blood. Source of these receptors: a woman aged 50 to 60 who had recovered from COVID-19.

The DNA for the CDR3 is TGTGCCAGCAGCACTGGGACAGGTCTCTCTGGAAACACCATATATTTT. This codes for CASSTGTGLSGNTIYF. The rearrangement uses TRBV7-8 and TRBJ1-3; 8 bases are shared with TRBD1. The CDR3 sequence is 16 residues long. CDR1 SGHVS and CDR2 FQNEAQ come from the germline V gene. The V gene end was trimmed by 5 bases and the J gene end by 0 bases; junction bases not matched to a gene: 6.

The chain employs TRBV6-5 and TRBJ2-1; D might be TRBD1 (6 bases). With 7 bases removed from V and 5 bases from J, the gap between germline ends came to 18 bases. CDR3 size: 15 residues. Looked up from germline, CDR1 is MNHEY and CDR2 is SVGAGI. The CDR3 loop reads CASTLGQGPNNEQFF. The CDR3 coding sequence is TGTGCCAGCACTCTGGGGCAGGGGCCCAACAATGAGCAGTTCTTC.

This clone occurred once. The rearrangement uses TRBV9 and TRBJ2-7; 8 positions agree with TRBD2. Trimming removed 8 bases from V and 0 bases from J; junction bases left unmatched: 10. Looked up from germline, CDR1 is SGDLS and CDR2 is YYNGEE. This CDR3 contains 15 residues. DNA of the CDR3: TGTGCCAGACTCCAAGCGGGAGCCAGCTCCTACGAGCAGTACTTC. This gives the protein CARLQAGASSYEQYF.

V and J are TRBV20-1 and TRBJ1-5, with D perhaps matching TRBD1 (5 bases). Between the trimmed V and J ends, which lost 3 bases and 9 bases, there was a span of 15 bases. Germline V gene sequence: CDR1 DFQATT, CDR2 SNEGSKA (reference sequence). The CDR3 loop spans 13 amino acids. This chain's CDR3 is CSASLRDTGPQHF. The CDR3 DNA is TGCAGTGCTAGTCTTAGGGATACAGGGCCCCAGCATTTT.

The rearrangement joins TRBV2 to TRBJ1-2, with TRBD1 identical over 8 bases. Per the germline V gene, CDR1 is SNHLY and CDR2 is FYNNEI. V lost 6 bases to trimming and J lost 8 bases; unmatched junction nucleotides: 11. The CDR3 has 14 residues. The CDR3 DNA reads TGTGCCAGCAGCCCGGACAGGGAAGGCGAGGGCTACACCTTC. Encoded protein: CASSPDREGEGYTF. Drawing the rest from reference TRBV2 and TRBJ1-2, the complete variable domain is EPEVTQTPSHQVTQMGQEVILRCVPISNHLYFYWYRQILGQKVEFLVSFYNNEISEKSEIFDDQFSVERPDGSNFTLKIRSTKLEDSAMYFCASSPDREGEGYTFGSGTRLTVV.

The V gene is TRBV6-5, the J gene TRBJ1-2; D is unresolved. V was trimmed by 8 bases and J by 4 bases, leaving 17 bases between them. The CDR3 sequence is 14 residues long. Germline V gene data show CDR1 as MNHEY and CDR2 as SVGAGI. CDR3 sequence: CASHKGPAGYGYTF. Written as DNA, the CDR3 is TGTGCCAGCCATAAAGGACCCGCGGGCTATGGCTACACCTTC.

V gene TRBV6-2 or TRBV6-3 combines with J gene TRBJ2-1; 7 bases align to TRBD2. CDR3 length: 15 residues. CDR1 MNHEY and CDR2 SVGEGT come from the germline V gene. V lost 4 bases to trimming and J lost 0 bases; unmatched junction nucleotides: 3. This chain's CDR3 is CASSSWTSSYNEQFF. CDR3 DNA sequence: TGTGCCAGCAGTTCGTGGACTAGCTCCTACAATGAGCAGTTCTTC.

This chain links TRBV5-4 with TRBJ1-2; 11 nucleotides line up with TRBD1. V lost 3 bases, J lost 2 bases, and 6 bases stayed unmatched. This CDR3 contains 16 residues. Germline CDR1 reads SGHNT; CDR2 reads YYREEE (reference sequence). The CDR3 loop reads CASSSGQGALNYGYTF. CDR3 DNA sequence: TGTGCCAGCAGCTCCGGACAGGGGGCGCTGAACTATGGCTACACCTTC.

The V call is TRBV11-3, the J call TRBJ2-5, with D possibly TRBD2 on 5 matching bases. This CDR3 spans 15 amino acids. Germline-derived CDR1 and CDR2 are SGHNT and YENEEA. With 5 bases removed from V and 4 bases from J, the gap between germline ends came to 17 bases. The CDR3 reads CASSPGGLLGETQYF. Written as DNA, the CDR3 is TGTGCCAGCAGCCCAGGAGGTTTGTTGGGAGAGACCCAGTACTTC.

V usage is TRBV28 and J usage is TRBJ2-7; 9 nucleotides match TRBD1. The ends lost 1 base at V and 4 bases at J; junction bases unmatched: 5. Germline CDR1 is MDHEN and CDR2 is SYDVKM. The CDR3 consists of 15 residues. CDR3 sequence (DNA): TGTGCCAGCAGTTTATTTGGACAGGGGCTATACGAGCAGTACTTC. Its translation is CASSLFGQGLYEQYF.

The chain combines TRBV28 with TRBJ1-5; the match to TRBD1 covers 12 bases. CDR3 length: 19 residues. After removal of 6 bases from V and 6 bases from J, the junction contained 18 bases not matched to a gene. Germline V gene lookup returns CDR1 MDHEN and CDR2 SYDVKM. The CDR3 reads CASRRFGTGGNAFFQPQHF. In nucleotides, the CDR3 is TGTGCCAGCAGACGCTTCGGGACAGGGGGCAATGCCTTTTTTCAGCCCCAGCATTTT.

The chain employs TRBV6-2 or TRBV6-3 and TRBJ2-4; D gene uncertain. The CDR3 is made up of 16 amino acids. The germline V gene encodes CDR1 MNHEY and CDR2 SVGEGT. V was cut by 0 bases and J by 1 base, with 10 bases left in between. The CDR3 here is CASSYSSGSAKNIQYF. CDR3 nucleotides: TGTGCCAGCAGTTACTCGTCGGGTTCGGCCAAAAACATTCAGTACTTC.

The CDR3 coding sequence is TGTGCCACCAGTGATTTGCGGCTAGACTATGGCTACACCTTC. This sequence encodes CATSDLRLDYGYTF. This sequence joins TRBV24-1 and TRBJ1-2; no reliable D call. The CDR3 has 14 residues. V was trimmed by 0 bases and J by 3 bases, leaving 7 bases between them. Germline assignment: CDR1 KGHDR and CDR2 SFDVKD.

The chain carries TRBV28 and TRBJ2-5, with TRBD2 as a possible D gene (5 bases). V shed 3 bases and J shed 5 bases, with 13 bases lying between them. Germline V gives CDR1 MDHEN, CDR2 SYDVKM. The CDR3 consists of 14 residues. The CDR3 region has the DNA TGTGCCAGCAGTTTGCCCGGGGATCTGGAGACCCAGTACTTC. Translation: CASSLPGDLETQYF.

Details on this clone: The sample contains more than one DNA sequence encoding this CDR3. The gene calls are TRBV24-1 and TRBJ1-5; the D is unclear. Per germline, CDR1 KGHDR and CDR2 SFDVKD. CDR3 length: 11 residues. The V end was cut by 7 bases, the J end by 4 bases, with 4 bases between. CDR3 region: CATRANQPQHF. CDR3 nucleotide sequence: TGTGCCACCAGGGCAAATCAGCCCCAGCATTTT.

The rearrangement links TRBV9 to TRBJ1-3; maybe TRBD1 (6 bases). Germline lookup yields CDR1 SGDLS and CDR2 YYNGEE. This CDR3 comprises 17 residues. Deletions cut 4 bases from V and 0 bases from J, with 17 bases between. The CDR3 loop is CASSPTPDRSSGNTIYF. The CDR3 nucleotides are TGTGCCAGCAGCCCAACTCCGGACAGAAGCTCTGGAAACACCATATATTTT.

V and J are TRBV4-3 and TRBJ1-2, with a possible D match to TRBD1 (5 bases). Per the germline V gene, CDR1 is LGHNA and CDR2 is YSLEER. V shed 1 base and J shed 8 bases, with 14 bases lying between them. The CDR3 runs to 14 residues. In nucleotides, the CDR3 is TGCGCCAGCAGCCAAGTGGGGGAAGGAGGGGGCTACACCTTC. This codes for CASSQVGEGGGYTF.

V is TRBV27 and J is TRBJ2-1; 7 bases are shared with TRBD2. The V gene end was trimmed by 5 bases and the J gene end by 1 base; junction bases not matched to a gene: 5. The CDR3 length is 15 residues. Germline V gene lookup returns CDR1 MNHEY and CDR2 SMNVEV (reference sequence). CDR3 nucleotides: TGTGCCAGCAGTCCCGGACTAGGGTCCTACAATGAGCAGTTCTTC. It is translated as CASSPGLGSYNEQFF.